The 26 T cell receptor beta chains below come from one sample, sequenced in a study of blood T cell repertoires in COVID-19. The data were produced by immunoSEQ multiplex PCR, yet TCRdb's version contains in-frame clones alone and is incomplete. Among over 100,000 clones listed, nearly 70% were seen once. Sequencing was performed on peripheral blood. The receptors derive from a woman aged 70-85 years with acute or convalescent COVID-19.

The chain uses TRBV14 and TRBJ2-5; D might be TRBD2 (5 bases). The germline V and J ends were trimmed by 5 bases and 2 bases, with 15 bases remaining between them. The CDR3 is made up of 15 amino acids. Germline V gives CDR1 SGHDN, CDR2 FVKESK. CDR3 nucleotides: TGTGCCAGCAGCGCAAGTCTAGCACCACAAGAGACCCAGTACTTC. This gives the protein CASSASLAPQETQYF.

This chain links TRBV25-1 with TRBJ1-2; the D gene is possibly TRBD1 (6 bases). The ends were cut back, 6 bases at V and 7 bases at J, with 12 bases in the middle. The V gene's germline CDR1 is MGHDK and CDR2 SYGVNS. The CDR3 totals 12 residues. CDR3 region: CASRPTGSGYTF. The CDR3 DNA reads TGTGCCAGCAGACCCACAGGGTCTGGCTACACCTTC.

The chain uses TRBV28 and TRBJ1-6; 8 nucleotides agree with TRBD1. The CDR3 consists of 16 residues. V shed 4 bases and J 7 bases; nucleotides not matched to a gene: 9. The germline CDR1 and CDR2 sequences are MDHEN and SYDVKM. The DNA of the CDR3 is TGTGCCAGCAGTTCACCCTCAGGACAGGGAAATTCACCCCTCCACTTT. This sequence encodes CASSSPSGQGNSPLHF.

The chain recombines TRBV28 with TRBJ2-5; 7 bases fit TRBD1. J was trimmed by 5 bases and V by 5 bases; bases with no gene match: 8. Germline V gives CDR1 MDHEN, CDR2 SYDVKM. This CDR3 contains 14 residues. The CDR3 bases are TGTGCCAGCAGTGGGGACAGCCGTACGGAGACCCAGTACTTC. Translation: CASSGDSRTETQYF.

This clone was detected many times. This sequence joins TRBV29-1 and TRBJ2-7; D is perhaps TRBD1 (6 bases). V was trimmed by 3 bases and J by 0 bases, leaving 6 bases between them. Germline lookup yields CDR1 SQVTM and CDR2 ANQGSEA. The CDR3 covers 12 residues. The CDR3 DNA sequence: TGCAGCGTTGAGGACAGCTCCTACGAGCAGTACTTC. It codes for CSVEDSSYEQYF.

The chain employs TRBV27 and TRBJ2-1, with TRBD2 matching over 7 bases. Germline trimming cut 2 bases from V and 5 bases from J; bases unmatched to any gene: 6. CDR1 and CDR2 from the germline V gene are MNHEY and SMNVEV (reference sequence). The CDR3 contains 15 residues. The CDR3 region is CASSLAGDRHNEQFF. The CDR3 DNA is TGTGCCAGCAGTTTAGCGGGGGATCGGCACAATGAGCAGTTCTTC.

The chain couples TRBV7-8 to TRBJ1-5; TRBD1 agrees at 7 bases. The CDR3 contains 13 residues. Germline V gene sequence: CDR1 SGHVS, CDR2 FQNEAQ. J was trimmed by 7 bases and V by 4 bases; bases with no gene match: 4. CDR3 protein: CASSSDRDQPQHF. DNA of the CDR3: TGTGCCAGCAGCTCCGACAGGGACCAGCCCCAGCATTTT.

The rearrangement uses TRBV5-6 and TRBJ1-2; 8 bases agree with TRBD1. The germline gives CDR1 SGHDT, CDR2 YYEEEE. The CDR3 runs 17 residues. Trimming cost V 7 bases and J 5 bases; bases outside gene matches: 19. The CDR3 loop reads CASAHTGGRTLHYGYTF. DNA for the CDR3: TGTGCCAGCGCTCATACAGGGGGACGGACCTTACATTATGGCTACACCTTC.

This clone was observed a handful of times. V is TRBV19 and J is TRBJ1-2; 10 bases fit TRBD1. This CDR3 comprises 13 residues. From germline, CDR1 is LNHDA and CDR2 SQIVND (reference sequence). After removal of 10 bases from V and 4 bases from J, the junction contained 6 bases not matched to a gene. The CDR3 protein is CATTGQGSYGYTF. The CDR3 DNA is TGTGCCACTACGGGACAGGGGAGCTATGGCTACACCTTC.

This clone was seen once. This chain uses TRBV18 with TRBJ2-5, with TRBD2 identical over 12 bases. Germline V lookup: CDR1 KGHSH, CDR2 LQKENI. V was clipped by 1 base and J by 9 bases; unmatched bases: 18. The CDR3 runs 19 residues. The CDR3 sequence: CASSPLRLAGDVDVMAQYF. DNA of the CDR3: TGTGCCAGCTCACCACTCCGACTAGCGGGGGATGTCGACGTTATGGCCCAGTACTTC.

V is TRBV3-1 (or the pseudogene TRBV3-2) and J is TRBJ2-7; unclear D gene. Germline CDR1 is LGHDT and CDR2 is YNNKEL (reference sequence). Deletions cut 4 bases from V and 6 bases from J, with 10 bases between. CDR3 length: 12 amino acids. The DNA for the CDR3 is TGTGCCAGCAGCCGACAATTGGGCGAGCAGTACTTC. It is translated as CASSRQLGEQYF.

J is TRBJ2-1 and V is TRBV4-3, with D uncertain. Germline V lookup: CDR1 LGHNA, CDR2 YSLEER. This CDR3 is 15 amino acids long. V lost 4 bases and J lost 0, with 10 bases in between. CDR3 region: CASSLDTGSYNEQFF. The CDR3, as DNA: TGCGCCAGCAGCCTCGACACCGGCTCCTACAATGAGCAGTTCTTC.

The CDR3 loop is CASTTDGGTNTEAFF. The CDR3 region has the DNA TGTGCCAGCACCACGGACGGAGGGACGAACACTGAAGCTTTCTTT. J is TRBJ1-1 and V is TRBV11-1, with a weak D call TRBD1 (5 bases). The length of the CDR3 is 15 residues. Germline values: CDR1 SGHAT, CDR2 FQDESV (reference sequence). V lost 7 bases and J lost 1, with 16 bases in between.

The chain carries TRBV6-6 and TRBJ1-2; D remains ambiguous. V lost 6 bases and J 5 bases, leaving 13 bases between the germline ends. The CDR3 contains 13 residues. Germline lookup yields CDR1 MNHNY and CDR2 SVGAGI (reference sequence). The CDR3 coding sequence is TGTGCCAGCAGAATTGAGAGCGGGTATGGCTACACCTTC. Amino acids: CASRIESGYGYTF.

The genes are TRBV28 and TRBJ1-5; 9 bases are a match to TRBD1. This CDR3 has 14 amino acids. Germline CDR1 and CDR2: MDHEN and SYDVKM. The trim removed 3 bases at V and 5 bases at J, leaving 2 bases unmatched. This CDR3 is CASSFGQGHQPQHF. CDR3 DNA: TGTGCCAGCAGTTTCGGACAGGGGCATCAGCCCCAGCATTTT.

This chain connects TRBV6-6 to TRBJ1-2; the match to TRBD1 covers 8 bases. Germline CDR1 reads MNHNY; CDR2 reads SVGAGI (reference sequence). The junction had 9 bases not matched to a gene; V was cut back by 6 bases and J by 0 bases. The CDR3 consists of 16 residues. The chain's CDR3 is CASRATDRGANYGYTF. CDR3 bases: TGTGCCAGCAGAGCCACCGACAGGGGAGCTAACTATGGCTACACCTTC.

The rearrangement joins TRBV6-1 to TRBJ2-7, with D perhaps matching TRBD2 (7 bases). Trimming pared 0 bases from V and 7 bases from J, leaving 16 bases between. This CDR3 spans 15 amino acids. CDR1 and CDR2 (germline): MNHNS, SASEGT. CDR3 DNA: TGTGCCAGCAGTGAAGCCCCCGGGGGGCGGGGGGAGCAGTACTTC. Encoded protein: CASSEAPGGRGEQYF.

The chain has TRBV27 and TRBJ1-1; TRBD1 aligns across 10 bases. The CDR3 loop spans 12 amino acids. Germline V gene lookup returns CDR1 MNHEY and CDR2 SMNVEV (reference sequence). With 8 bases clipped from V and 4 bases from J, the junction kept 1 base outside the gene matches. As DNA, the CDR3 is TGTGCCAGCTGGGACAGGGGCACTGAAGCTTTCTTT. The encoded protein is CASWDRGTEAFF.

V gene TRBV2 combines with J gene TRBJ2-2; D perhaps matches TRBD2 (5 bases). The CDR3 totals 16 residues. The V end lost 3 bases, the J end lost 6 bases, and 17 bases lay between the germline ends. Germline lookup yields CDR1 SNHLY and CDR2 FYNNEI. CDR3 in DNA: TGTGCCAGCAGTGAGGTCGTAGCGTCGTTGGCCGGGGAGCTGTTTTTT. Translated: CASSEVVASLAGELFF.

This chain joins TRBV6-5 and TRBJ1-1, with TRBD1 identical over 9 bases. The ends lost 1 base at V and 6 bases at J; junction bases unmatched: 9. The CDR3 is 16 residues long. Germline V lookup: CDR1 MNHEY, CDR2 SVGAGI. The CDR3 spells CASSYLRTGERAEAFF. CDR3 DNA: TGTGCCAGCAGTTACTTACGGACAGGGGAAAGGGCTGAAGCTTTCTTT.

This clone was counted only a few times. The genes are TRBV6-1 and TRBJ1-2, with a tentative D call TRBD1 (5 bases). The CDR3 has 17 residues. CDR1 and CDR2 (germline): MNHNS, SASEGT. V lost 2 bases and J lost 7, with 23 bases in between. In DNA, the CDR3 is TGTGCCAGCAGTGAAACTCTTACAACAAGGGGATTTACTGGCTACACCTTC. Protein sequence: CASSETLTTRGFTGYTF.

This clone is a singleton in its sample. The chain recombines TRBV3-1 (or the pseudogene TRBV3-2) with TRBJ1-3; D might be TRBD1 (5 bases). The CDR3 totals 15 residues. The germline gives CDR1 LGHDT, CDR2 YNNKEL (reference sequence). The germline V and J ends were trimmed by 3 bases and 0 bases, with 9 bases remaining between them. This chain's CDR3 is CASSHVTGSGNTIYF. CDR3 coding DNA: TGTGCCAGCAGCCATGTAACAGGCTCTGGAAACACCATATATTTT.

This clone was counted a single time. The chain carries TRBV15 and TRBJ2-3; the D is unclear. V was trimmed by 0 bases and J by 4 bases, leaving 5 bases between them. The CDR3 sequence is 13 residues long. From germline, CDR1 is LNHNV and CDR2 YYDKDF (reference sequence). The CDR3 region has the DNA TGTGCCACCAGCAGAGATATAGCAGATACGCAGTATTTT. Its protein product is CATSRDIADTQYF.

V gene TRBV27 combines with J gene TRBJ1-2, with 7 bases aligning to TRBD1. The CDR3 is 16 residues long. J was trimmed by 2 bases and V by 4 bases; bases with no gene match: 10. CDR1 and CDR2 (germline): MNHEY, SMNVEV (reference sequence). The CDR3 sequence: CASSWRGQPTNYGYTF. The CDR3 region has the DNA TGTGCCAGCAGTTGGAGGGGACAGCCTACAAACTATGGCTACACCTTC.

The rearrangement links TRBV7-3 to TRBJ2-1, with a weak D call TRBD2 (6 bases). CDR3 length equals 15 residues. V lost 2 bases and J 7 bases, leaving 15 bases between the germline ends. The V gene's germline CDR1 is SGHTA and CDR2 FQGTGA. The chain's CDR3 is CASSLSPGARNEQFF. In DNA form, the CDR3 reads TGTGCCAGCAGCTTATCCCCGGGAGCACGGAATGAGCAGTTCTTC.

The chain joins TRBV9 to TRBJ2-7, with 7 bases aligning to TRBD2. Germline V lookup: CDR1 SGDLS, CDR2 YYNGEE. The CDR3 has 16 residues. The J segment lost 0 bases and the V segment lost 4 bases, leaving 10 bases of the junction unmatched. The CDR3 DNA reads TGTGCCAGCAGCCAATCCGCTAGCGGTGGCTCCTACGAGCAGTACTTC. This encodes CASSQSASGGSYEQYF.